Listed below are T cell receptor beta chains from one sample, sequenced in a study of identical twins. TCRdb passed the 5' RACE reads through MiXCR, listing each CDR3 protein once. The profile shows 1.5 million to 2 million distinct CDR3 sequences, about 32% of them singletons. The sample taken for sequencing was cord blood. These receptors came from a newborn girl in good health. CDR3s include the opening cysteine and the closing phenylalanine or tryptophan. D genes are given only for firm matches. Some rows have no size entry. The others give once, few or many, or a class for an expanded clone.

CDR3nt | CDR3aa | j_gene | d_gene | v_gene | abundance
TGCAGTGCTCTTACAGGGGATCAGGGTGAAAAACTGTTTTTT | CSALTGDQGEKLFF | TRBJ1-4 | TRBD1 | TRBV20-1 | .
TGCAGTGCTATCCTAGCGGGAAATGAGCAGTTCTTC | CSAILAGNEQFF | TRBJ2-1 | TRBD2 | TRBV20-1 | .
TGTGGGACTAGCCCTTCCTACGAGCAGTACTTC | CGTSPSYEQYF | TRBJ2-7 | TRBD2 | TRBV20-1 | few
TGTGCCAGCTCACCCCTTTCCGGGGGGGGCGCAGATACGCAGTATTTT | CASSPLSGGGADTQYF | TRBJ2-3 | TRBD2 | TRBV18 | .
TGTGCCAGCAGTTTGGTAGTGCGGGGACTAGCGGGACCCCTAGCCAAAAACATTCAGTACTTC | CASSLVVRGLAGPLAKNIQYF | TRBJ2-4 | TRBD2 | TRBV12-3/TRBV12-4 | few
TGTGCCAGCAGTGAATGGAGTTTAGCCAAAAACATTCAGTACTTC | CASSEWSLAKNIQYF | TRBJ2-4 | . | TRBV2 | .
TGTGCCAGCTCACTAGGAGTCCCCCCTTGGGGCTCACCCCTCCACTTT | CASSLGVPPWGSPLHF | TRBJ1-6 | . | TRBV18 | .
TGTGCCAGCAGTGACAGGGAGGCTCAGCCCCAGCATTTT | CASSDREAQPQHF | TRBJ1-5 | . | TRBV25-1 | few
TGTGCCAGCAGCAAACTAGCGGGTGGTCTCACAGATACGCAGTATTTT | CASSKLAGGLTDTQYF | TRBJ2-3 | TRBD2 | TRBV11-2 | once
TGTGCCACCATTTATACTAGCGGGAGATCCTACGAGCAGTACTTC | CATIYTSGRSYEQYF | TRBJ2-7 | TRBD2 | TRBV24-1 | many
TGTGCCAGCAGCCCCGACAGTGACCAGACCCAGTACTTC | CASSPDSDQTQYF | TRBJ2-5 | . | TRBV7-9 | .
TGTGCCAGCAGTTTCCCAGCGGGAGTCGGGTACGAGCAGTACTTC | CASSFPAGVGYEQYF | TRBJ2-7 | TRBD2 | TRBV28 | .
TGTGCCAGCAGCCACCTGACTAGCGGGGGGAACGAGCAGTACTTC | CASSHLTSGGNEQYF | TRBJ2-7 | TRBD2 | TRBV6-6 | few
TGTGCCAGCAGCTTTGGCACAGGGGGCTATTACAATGAGCAGTTCTTC | CASSFGTGGYYNEQFF | TRBJ2-1 | TRBD1 | TRBV5-6 | once
TGTGCCAGCACCCGAGGGGGGACAGGGTCCTACGAGCAGTACTTC | CASTRGGTGSYEQYF | TRBJ2-7 | TRBD1 | TRBV6-1 | .
TGTGCCAGCAGTTACTTAGCGGGGGGGAAGGCAGATACGCAGTATTTT | CASSYLAGGKADTQYF | TRBJ2-3 | TRBD2 | TRBV6-6 | many
TGTGCCAGCAGCTCGTTACGCTCTGGGGCCAACGTCCTGACTTTC | CASSSLRSGANVLTF | TRBJ2-6 | . | TRBV7-9 | few
TGTGCCAGCAGCTCGAGTCTTTCGGGGCGCACAGATACGCAGTATTTT | CASSSSLSGRTDTQYF | TRBJ2-3 | . | TRBV7-8 | .
TGTGCCAGCAGTCAGGGAATTATCGATGGCTACACCTTC | CASSQGIIDGYTF | TRBJ1-2 | . | TRBV12-3/TRBV12-4 | few
TGTGCCAGCAGCCAAGATTTGGGTCTCTACGAGCAGTACTTC | CASSQDLGLYEQYF | TRBJ2-7 | . | TRBV4-2 | few
TGTGCCAGCAGTATGACGGAGGTGCTTACCTCCTACGAGCAGTACTTC | CASSMTEVLTSYEQYF | TRBJ2-7 | . | TRBV28 | few
TGTGCCAGCAGTTTACCCCGGGACAGGGGAAGGACTAATGAAAAACTGTTTTTT | CASSLPRDRGRTNEKLFF | TRBJ1-4 | TRBD1 | TRBV28 | .
TGTGCCAGCAGTGAAGTGGACGCTAGCAATCAGCCCCAGCATTTT | CASSEVDASNQPQHF | TRBJ1-5 | . | TRBV6-1 | few
TGTGCCAGCAGTCCCTATGACAGGGACAATGAGCAGTTCTTC | CASSPYDRDNEQFF | TRBJ2-1 | TRBD1 | TRBV27 | few
TGTGCCAGCAGCTTAGAAGTTGTAGCGGGCGAGACCCAGTACTTC | CASSLEVVAGETQYF | TRBJ2-5 | TRBD2 | TRBV7-2 | few
TGCGCCAGCAGCTTGGATTCGGGGGATGAGCAGTTCTTC | CASSLDSGDEQFF | TRBJ2-1 | . | TRBV5-1 | many
TGTGCCAGCAGTGAAGGGAACAACATTAACTATGGCTACACCTTC | CASSEGNNINYGYTF | TRBJ1-2 | . | TRBV2 | few
TGCAGTGCTCCCGGGACTAGCGGGAGGGCCTTCTCCTACAATGAGCAGTTCTTC | CSAPGTSGRAFSYNEQFF | TRBJ2-1 | TRBD2 | TRBV20-1 | .
TGTGCCAGCTCACCTCAATACCAGACAGGGTATGCCTATGACTACACCTTC | CASSPQYQTGYAYDYTF | TRBJ1-2 | TRBD1 | TRBV18 | .
TGCAGTGCTAGAGAAAGGGATCCTAACTATGGCTGCACCTTC | CSARERDPNYGCTF | TRBJ1-2 | . | TRBV20-1 | .
TGTGCCAGCAGCCGGGACAGGGGTGAAAAACTGTTTTTT | CASSRDRGEKLFF | TRBJ1-4 | TRBD1 | TRBV7-2 | many
TGCGCCAGCAGCCAAACGGCGGGGGCCGACTCTGGGGCCAACGTCCTGACTTTC | CASSQTAGADSGANVLTF | TRBJ2-6 | . | TRBV4-1 | few
TGCAGTGCTAGAGAAGGGACTAGCACAGTTACGCAGTATTTT | CSAREGTSTVTQYF | TRBJ2-3 | TRBD2 | TRBV20-1 | .
TGTGCCAGCAGCTTAGCGAACGCCATCTACGAGCAGTACTTC | CASSLANAIYEQYF | TRBJ2-7 | . | TRBV7-6 | many
TGTGCCAGCAGTCCTCGACCGGGACTAACTAGCACAGATACGCAGTATTTT | CASSPRPGLTSTDTQYF | TRBJ2-3 | TRBD2 | TRBV12-3/TRBV12-4 | .
TGTGCCAGCAGCTCGTTGTGGGCGTACGAGCAGTACTTC | CASSSLWAYEQYF | TRBJ2-7 | . | TRBV11-2 | .
TGTGCCACCAGTGATGCGGCAGGAGAGAAGGCAGATACGCAGTATTTT | CATSDAAGEKADTQYF | TRBJ2-3 | . | TRBV24-1 | .
TGTGCCAGCAGAAAGACGGGAGGAATCAACTACGAGCAGTACTTC | CASRKTGGINYEQYF | TRBJ2-7 | TRBD2 | TRBV28 | few
TGTGCCAGCAGCTTATTAGGGTCGGGCACTGAAGCTTTCTTT | CASSLLGSGTEAFF | TRBJ1-1 | . | TRBV7-9 | .
TGTGCCAGCAGTTTAGACGACAGCGGCTATGGCTACACCTTC | CASSLDDSGYGYTF | TRBJ1-2 | . | TRBV27 | many
TGTGCCAGCAGCCCAGGGCGGGTTGGGGCCAACGTCCTGACTTTC | CASSPGRVGANVLTF | TRBJ2-6 | . | TRBV7-2 | .
TGCGCCAGCAGCCCCGGACAGGGTGGAAACACCATATATTTT | CASSPGQGGNTIYF | TRBJ1-3 | TRBD1 | TRBV5-1 | .
TGTGCCGTAACGGGACAGGCTAATCAGCCCCAGCATTTT | CAVTGQANQPQHF | TRBJ1-5 | TRBD1 | TRBV2 | few
TGTGCCAGCAGTTTACGGCTAGCGGGACGGGGCAATGAGCAGTTCTTC | CASSLRLAGRGNEQFF | TRBJ2-1 | TRBD2 | TRBV12-3/TRBV12-4 | few
TGTGCCAGCTCACCCACAGGGGAAGGTCGCTACGAGCAGTACTTC | CASSPTGEGRYEQYF | TRBJ2-7 | TRBD1 | TRBV18 | few
TGCAGCGTTGGGTCGACAGCCACTGAAGCTTTCTTT | CSVGSTATEAFF | TRBJ1-1 | . | TRBV29-1 | few
TGTGCCAGCAGTTTAGATAGGGGGCGTCTTCAGTTCTTC | CASSLDRGRLQFF | TRBJ2-1 | TRBD1 | TRBV12-3/TRBV12-4 | few
TGTGCCAGCAGTGAAAAGGGACAGGGGGTTAACTATGGCTACACCTTC | CASSEKGQGVNYGYTF | TRBJ1-2 | TRBD1 | TRBV2 | .
TGCGCCAGCAGCCCCGAATTCGGCAATGAGCAGTTCTTC | CASSPEFGNEQFF | TRBJ2-1 | . | TRBV5-1 | many
TGTGCCAGCACGCGGCACGGATCCACAGATACGCAGTATTTT | CASTRHGSTDTQYF | TRBJ2-3 | . | TRBV2 | few
TGTGCCAGCAGTTTTGCCGGGGGCATCAATCAGCCCCAGCATTTT | CASSFAGGINQPQHF | TRBJ1-5 | . | TRBV12-3/TRBV12-4 | .
TGCAGCGTTGCGGGCAGTTACACAGATACGCAGTATTTT | CSVAGSYTDTQYF | TRBJ2-3 | . | TRBV29-1 | many
TGCAGCGTTGAAGATCAAATATTGGCGCCCCACTATGGCTACACCTTC | CSVEDQILAPHYGYTF | TRBJ1-2 | . | TRBV29-1 | .
TGCAGTGCTAGTACGGAGCTATATGGCTACACCTTC | CSASTELYGYTF | TRBJ1-2 | . | TRBV20-1 | .